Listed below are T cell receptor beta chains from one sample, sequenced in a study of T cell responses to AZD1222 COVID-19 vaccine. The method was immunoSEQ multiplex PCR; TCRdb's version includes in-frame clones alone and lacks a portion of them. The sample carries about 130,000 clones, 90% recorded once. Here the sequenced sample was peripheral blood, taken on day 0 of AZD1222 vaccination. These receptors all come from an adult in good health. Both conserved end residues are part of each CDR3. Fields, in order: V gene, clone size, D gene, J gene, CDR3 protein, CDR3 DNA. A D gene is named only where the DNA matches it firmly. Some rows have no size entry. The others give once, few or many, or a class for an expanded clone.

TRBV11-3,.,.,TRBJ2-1,CASSLEQINEQFF,TGTGCCAGCAGCTTAGAGCAGATTAATGAGCAGTTCTTC
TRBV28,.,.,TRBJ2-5,CASSLQKTLWETQYF,TGTGCCAGCAGTTTGCAGAAAACCCTATGGGAGACCCAGTACTTC
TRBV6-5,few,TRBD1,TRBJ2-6,CASGYTGAGANVLTF,TGTGCCAGCGGATACACAGGGGCTGGGGCCAACGTCCTGACTTTC
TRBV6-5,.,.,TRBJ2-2,CASSYKGSNTGELFF,TGTGCCAGCAGTTACAAGGGATCGAACACCGGGGAGCTGTTTTTT
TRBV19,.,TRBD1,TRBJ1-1,CASSTLNRGMNTEAFF,TGTGCCAGTAGTACTCTCAACAGGGGGATGAACACTGAAGCTTTCTTT
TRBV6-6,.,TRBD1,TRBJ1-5,CASSSPDRGNQPQHF,TGTGCCAGCAGTTCTCCGGACAGGGGCAATCAGCCCCAGCATTTT
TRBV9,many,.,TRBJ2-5,CASSVDTSLVLETQYF,TGTGCCAGCAGCGTAGATACTAGTTTGGTATTAGAGACCCAGTACTTC
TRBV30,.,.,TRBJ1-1,CASLGGGPEAFF,TGTGCCAGCCTCGGGGGGGGCCCTGAAGCTTTCTTT
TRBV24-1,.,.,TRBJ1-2,CATSDRKQGFYGYTF,TGTGCCACCAGTGACCGTAAACAGGGATTCTATGGCTACACCTTC
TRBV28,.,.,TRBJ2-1,CASSASGRREENEQFF,TGTGCCAGCAGTGCCTCCGGGCGAAGGGAAGAAAATGAGCAGTTCTTC
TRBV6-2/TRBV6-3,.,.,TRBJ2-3,CASSTNGPQYF,TGTGCCAGCAGCACCAATGGGCCGCAGTATTTT
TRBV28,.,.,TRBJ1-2,CASSFLNYGYTF,TGTGCCAGCAGTTTTCTCAACTATGGCTACACCTTC
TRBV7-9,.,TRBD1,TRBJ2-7,CASSAQQGADGNEQYF,TGTGCCAGCAGCGCGCAACAGGGGGCCGACGGCAACGAGCAGTACTTC
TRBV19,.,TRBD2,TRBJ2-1,CASRELAGGLNEQFF,TGTGCCAGTAGGGAACTAGCGGGGGGGCTTAATGAGCAGTTCTTC
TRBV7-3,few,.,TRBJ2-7,CASSLGVSYEQYF,TGTGCCAGCAGCCTCGGGGTTTCATACGAGCAGTACTTC
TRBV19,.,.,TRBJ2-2,CASSIVGPGAGELFF,TGTGCCAGTAGTATAGTTGGTCCGGGGGCCGGGGAGCTGTTTTTT
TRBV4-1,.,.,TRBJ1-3,CASSQEELFSGNTIYF,TGCGCCAGCAGCCAAGAAGAGTTATTCTCTGGAAACACCATATATTTT